Listed here is a single T cell receptor (beta chain). These data originate in a study of human T cells and chemical hapten exposure. The germline V and J ends were trimmed by 5 bases and 5 bases, with 15 bases remaining between them. CDR3 length equals 14 residues. Germline V gene data show CDR1 as SEHNR and CDR2 as FQNEAQ (reference sequence). Time point of the sample: patch test 2, 6 weeks after DPC sensitization. The treatment: therapeutic diphenylcyclopropenone sensitization with weekly scalp DPC. TCRdb re-derived calls from the RACE reads in MiXCR, one entry per CDR3 protein. The sample contains about 110,000 distinct CDR3 sequences, more than 7% of which appear only once.

The sample in question was whole blood, obtained in connection with sensitization to the hapten diphenylcyclopropenone (DPC). The TCR sequence derives from a middle-aged woman with alopecia areata. Some clones in this sample may be carry-over from other donors' samples. J is TRBJ1-2 and V is TRBV7-9; D perhaps matches TRBD1 (5 bases). Here the CDR3 DNA reads TGTGCCAGCAGCCCTTTTCAAGGGGTTTATGGCTACACCTTC. Protein: CASSPFQGVYGYTF.